This TCR beta chain originates from a study of vaccination and CD4 T cells after COVID-19. Whole-study context: Control cultures were supplied with a CEFX pool, an HIV-1 Nef pool, or no peptide at all. The study, taken as a whole, reports: A median about 83% of convalescent patients' SARS-CoV-2-reactive clones emerged only after vaccination.

Stated treatment: roughly 10-day PBMC culture with coronavirus spike peptide pools or control peptides (ViraFEST assay). The V gene's germline CDR1 is SGHDN and CDR2 FVKESK. There are 13 residues in the CDR3. The ends were cut back, 2 bases at V and 3 bases at J, with 7 bases in the middle. The sample holds a few counts of this clonotype. Its antigen is still unknown. An Oncomine TCR Beta short-read assay was used to sequence the DNA from cultured CD4+ T cells. TCRdb ran MiXCR on the PCR reads and lists one entry per CDR3 protein. The sample carries about 16,000 distinct CDR3 sequences, roughly 56% recorded once.

The sequenced sample consisted of CD4+ T cells from blood, cultured in vitro. V is TRBV14 and J is TRBJ1-1; D is undetermined. This sequence originates from a human donor who had recovered from COVID-19. In DNA, the CDR3 is TGTGCCAGCAGCCAAAGAATCCACACTGAAGCTTTCTTT. Translation gives CASSQRIHTEAFF.